The clone carrying this TCR beta chain has just a few counts. Its antigen is undetermined. The sample comes from a study of persistence of HIV-infected CD4 T cells. The libraries were made with immunoSEQ version 4 in survey mode. Data came from immunoSEQ multiplex PCR; TCRdb stores just in-frame clones and leaves some out. The table records 37,000 or so clones, roughly 87% of them present only once. Cells were stimulated nonspecifically with anti-CD3/anti-CD28 magnetic beads. Sorting selected CD4+ T cells upregulating both CD40 ligand and CD69. Points from the study as a whole: TCRbeta richness was lower in CMV- and Gag-responding cells than in anti-CD3/anti-CD28-responding cells.

The sample consisted of CD4+ T cells sorted from PBMCs after roughly 18-hour stimulation, taken from a patient who received antiretroviral therapy. The clonotype originates from an adult man with HIV who was CMV-seropositive.

The CDR3 is CASSLNPGIGNSPLHF. CDR3 coding DNA: TGTGCCAGCAGCTTGAACCCAGGGATCGGTAATTCACCCCTCCACTTT. This chain uses TRBV5-4 with TRBJ1-6; maybe TRBD1 (5 bases). V was trimmed by 1 base and J by 6 bases, leaving 14 bases between them. Germline assignment: CDR1 SGHNT and CDR2 YYREEE (reference sequence). This CDR3 spans 16 amino acids.